Listed below are T cell receptor beta chains from one sample, sequenced in a study of blood T cells in healthy people across ages. Each CDR3 protein is one row after TCRdb ran MiXCR on the 5' RACE reads. This table holds 1.4 million to 1.5 million distinct CDR3 sequences, roughly 40% found once. Sequencing was carried out using blood. Receptor source: a woman under 30 in good health. The CDR3 runs from the conserved cysteine through the conserved F or W. A D gene is named only where the DNA matches it firmly. The size field is filled for only some rows; it gives once, few, many or a size class.

d_call j_call v_call clone_size cdr3_nt cdr3_aa
- TRBJ2-4 TRBV20-1 - TGCAGTGCTAGCGTTTCCAAAAACATTCAGTACTTC CSASVSKNIQYF
TRBD1 TRBJ2-7 TRBV15 - TGTGCCACCATGGCGGGACAGGGGACCGAGCAGTACTTC CATMAGQGTEQYF
TRBD2 TRBJ2-1 TRBV25-1 - TGTGCCAGCAGTGAGGGGGGACTAGCGGGGCGGGGTGAGCAGTTCTTC CASSEGGLAGRGEQFF
- TRBJ2-1 TRBV11-2 few TGTGCCAGCAGCTTAGAGGCCCTGACCTACAATGAGCAGTTCTTC CASSLEALTYNEQFF
- TRBJ2-5 TRBV7-8 - TGTGCCAGCAGCTTAATCGCCAATGAGCAGTACTTC CASSLIANEQYF
TRBD1 TRBJ2-5 TRBV6-5 - TGTGCCAGCAGTTTCCGCTACGGGACAGGGGGCGAGACCCAGTACTTC CASSFRYGTGGETQYF
TRBD2 TRBJ2-7 TRBV20-1 - TGCAGTGCTAGAAAAATGGACGAGCGGGATGATTACGAGCAGTACTTC CSARKMDERDDYEQYF
- TRBJ2-6 TRBV25-1 - TGTGCCAGCAGTGTTAGTGGTGGGGTCAACGTCCTGACTTTC CASSVSGGVNVLTF
TRBD1 TRBJ1-1 TRBV7-2 few TGTGCCAGCAGCTTACTGGGTCAGGGGGCCACTGAAGCTTTCTTT CASSLLGQGATEAFF
TRBD1 TRBJ1-6 TRBV10-3 - TGTGCCATCAGCGGACAGGATAATTCACCCCTCCACTTT CAISGQDNSPLHF
- TRBJ2-3 TRBV7-9 few TGTGCCAGCAGCTTAGCAGGGAATCCCCCAGATACGCAGTATTTT CASSLAGNPPDTQYF
- TRBJ2-4 TRBV20-1 - TGCAGTGCTAGACCTTCAGAGGGCATTCAGTACTTC CSARPSEGIQYF
TRBD2 TRBJ2-7 TRBV7-2 - TGTGCCAGCAGCGAAACCAGACTAGCGGGAGCGGTTGAGCAGTACTTC CASSETRLAGAVEQYF
TRBD1 TRBJ2-7 TRBV5-1 - TGCGCCAGCAGCTTGGAACTTCCGGGACAGGGGGCGTCAGGCGAGCAGTACTTC CASSLELPGQGASGEQYF
- TRBJ2-4 TRBV6-1 - TGTGCCAGCACCGGGGCCGAAAACATTCAGTACTTC CASTGAENIQYF
- TRBJ1-5 TRBV20-1 many TGCAGTGCTAGTGATTCGGCGGGGGCCTCGATGCCCCAGCATTTT CSASDSAGASMPQHF
- TRBJ1-5 TRBV11-2 - TGTGCCAGAAGCTTAGGCTCCGGGCCAGGGAGTCAGCCCCAGCATTTT CARSLGSGPGSQPQHF
- TRBJ2-7 TRBV7-4 few TGTGCCAGCAGCCCGCTTCATAGGTTACCCTACGAGCAGTACTTC CASSPLHRLPYEQYF
- TRBJ2-3 TRBV2 few TGTGCCAGCAGGGCGGCCTTAGGTGGGCAGTATTTT CASRAALGGQYF
- TRBJ1-2 TRBV4-1 few TGCGCCAGCAGCCCCGGGCAGGGTTATGGATATGGCTACACCTTC CASSPGQGYGYGYTF
- TRBJ2-2 TRBV20-1 few TGCAGTGCTAGAGATTTTGGGCAGAAGAACACCGGGGAGCTGTTTTTT CSARDFGQKNTGELFF
- TRBJ1-5 TRBV2 few TGCGCCAGCAGCCCGGAAGGCGGGAATCAGCCCCAGCATTTT CASSPEGGNQPQHF
- TRBJ2-7 TRBV20-1 few TGCAGTGCTGCCCTACCGTGGACCTACGAGCAGTACTTC CSAALPWTYEQYF
- TRBJ2-3 TRBV4-1 many TGCGCCAGCAGCCAAGATGGGGGTGGAGGGAACACAGATACGCAGTATTTT CASSQDGGGGNTDTQYF
- TRBJ1-1 TRBV7-6 - TGTGCCAGCAGCCCCCGTACGAGGAACACTGAAGCTTTCTTT CASSPRTRNTEAFF
TRBD1 TRBJ1-5 TRBV9 many TGTGCCAGCAGCGGACTCGTGCGCAGGGGGAGCAATCAGCCCCAGCATTTT CASSGLVRRGSNQPQHF
- TRBJ2-6 TRBV3-1 few TGTGCCAGCAGCCAAAATCTGTTGTCGGGAGCTGGGGCCAACGTCCTGACTTTC CASSQNLLSGAGANVLTF
- TRBJ2-3 TRBV6-6 few TGTGCCAGCAGCCCCCGGGGGGCAATGGGGCCGCAGTATTTT CASSPRGAMGPQYF
- TRBJ1-1 TRBV18 - TGTGCCAGCTCATCCCGCCCGGCCGGGGACACTGAAGCTTTCTTT CASSSRPAGDTEAFF
TRBD1 TRBJ1-1 TRBV9 - TGTGCCAGCAGCGCAGAAACAGGGGCCACTGAAGCTTTCTTT CASSAETGATEAFF
- TRBJ1-5 TRBV20-1 - TGCAGTGCTAGAGGGCCGCGGGACGGGCGCGGGCCCCAGCATTTT CSARGPRDGRGPQHF
TRBD2 TRBJ2-3 TRBV2 few TGTGCCACCACTCCCCAGCGGGGTTTCACAGATACGCAGTATTTT CATTPQRGFTDTQYF
TRBD1 TRBJ1-4 TRBV20-1 few TGCAGTGCTAGGGCGACAGGGGTCGGGGAAAAACTGTTTTTT CSARATGVGEKLFF
- TRBJ1-1 TRBV27 few TGTGCCAGCAGTTTACGGCAGCCGAACACTGAAGCTTTCTTT CASSLRQPNTEAFF
- TRBJ1-1 TRBV12-5 - TGTGCTAGTGCCCAGCCCCGTACGGGGAAGGGGTTTGAAGCTTTCTTT CASAQPRTGKGFEAFF